This T cell receptor (beta chain) was found in a study of T cells in Graves' hyperthyroidism and ophthalmopathy. Trimming at V came to 0 bases and at J to 6 bases, leaving 1 base not matched to a gene. From germline, CDR1 is SGHDT and CDR2 YYEEEE. The CDR3 spans 14 residues. Details on this clonotype: A much bigger clone sits one base away, suggesting this may be a read error.

Amplified TCR beta CDR3 regions came from RNA transcripts. The primer set for the first-round RT-PCR of the TCR CDR3 was HTBI. MiXCR, applied by TCRdb to the multiplex PCR reads, yields one record per CDR3 protein. The sample has about 300,000 distinct CDR3 sequences; roughly a fifth are singletons. The chain combines TRBV5-6 with TRBJ2-1; 9 bases line up with TRBD2. The sample consisted of blood. The origin of this receptor is a man aged 45-65 years with Graves' ophthalmopathy. CDR3 DNA sequence: TGTGCCAGCAGCTTGGGACTAGCGGTCAATGAGCAGTTCTTC. Its translation is CASSLGLAVNEQFF. The full variable domain, completed using reference TRBV5-6 and TRBJ2-1, is DAGVTQSPTHLIKTRGQQVTLRCSPKSGHDTVSWYQQALGQGPQFIFQYYEEEERQRGNFPDRFSGHQFPNYSSELNVNALLLGDSALYLCASSLGLAVNEQFFGPGTRLTVL.